Listed below are T cell receptor beta chains from one sample, sequenced in a study of cytomegalovirus exposure and HLA in healthy donors. Only in-frame clones appear in the TCRdb table, and some are missing; sequencing was by immunoSEQ multiplex PCR. The data hold approximately 100,000 clones, with 74% observed a single time. The specimen sequenced was PBMCs. The receptors were sampled from a man in his forties or fifties in good health and CMV-seropositive. Both conserved end residues are part of each CDR3. The order of the fields is CDR3 length, V gene, clone size, D gene, J gene, CDR3 protein, CDR3 DNA. D genes are given only for firm matches. The size field is filled for only some rows; it gives once, few, many or a size class.

>14|TRBV6-1|-|-|TRBJ2-3
CASSTEASTDTQYF
TGTGCCAGCAGTACTGAGGCTAGCACAGATACGCAGTATTTT
>15|TRBV6-4|-|TRBD2|TRBJ2-2
CASSETSANTGELFF
TGTGCCAGCAGTGAGACTAGCGCGAACACCGGGGAGCTGTTTTTT
>17|TRBV7-3|-|TRBD2|TRBJ2-3
CASSLWTSGSGADTQYF
TGTGCCAGCAGCCTTTGGACTAGCGGGAGTGGGGCAGATACGCAGTATTTT
>15|TRBV14|-|-|TRBJ2-1
CASSQSMLSYNEQFF
TGTGCCAGCAGCCAATCTATGCTATCCTACAATGAGCAGTTCTTC
>14|TRBV6-4|-|TRBD2|TRBJ2-7
CASSLSGGGHEQYF
TGTGCCAGCAGTTTAAGCGGGGGAGGACACGAGCAGTACTTC
>16|TRBV2|-|TRBD1|TRBJ1-1
CASSLAGTGMYTEAFF
TGTGCCAGCAGTTTAGCCGGGACAGGGATGTACACTGAAGCTTTCTTT
>13|TRBV7-3|-|-|TRBJ2-3
CASSSEVRDTQYF
TGTGCCAGCAGCTCCGAGGTTCGAGATACGCAGTATTTT
>15|TRBV6-5|-|-|TRBJ2-7
CASSYSRVIGDEQYF
TGTGCCAGCAGTTACTCGAGGGTAATCGGGGACGAGCAGTACTTC
>15|TRBV4-1|-|TRBD1|TRBJ2-5
CASSLGQGAWETQYF
TGCGCCAGCAGCCTGGGACAGGGGGCCTGGGAGACCCAGTACTTC
>12|TRBV27|-|-|TRBJ2-7
CASSPTGFEQYF
TGTGCCAGCAGCCCCACAGGGTTCGAGCAGTACTTC
>17|TRBV6-1|-|-|TRBJ2-7
CASSEVRGRGYTYEQYF
TGTGCCAGCAGTGAAGTAAGGGGTCGGGGGTACACCTACGAGCAGTACTTC
>16|TRBV5-4|many|-|TRBJ1-1
CASSLKWGRDLTEAFF
TGTGCCAGCAGCTTGAAGTGGGGCCGGGACTTGACTGAAGCTTTCTTT
>16|TRBV5-1|-|TRBD2|TRBJ2-3
CASSLTSGGAQDTQYF
TGCGCCAGCAGCTTGACTAGCGGGGGGGCCCAAGATACGCAGTATTTT
>17|TRBV4-2|-|TRBD2|TRBJ2-1
CASSPSPPSGAYNEQFF
TGTGCCAGCAGCCCCTCCCCCCCTAGCGGGGCATACAATGAGCAGTTCTTC
>16|TRBV9|-|TRBD2|TRBJ2-1
CASSEISGSTYNEQFF
TGTGCCAGCAGCGAAATTAGCGGGAGTACTTACAATGAGCAGTTCTTC
>13|TRBV6-1|-|-|TRBJ1-2
CASRSHRSYGYTF
TGTGCCAGCAGGAGCCACCGGAGCTATGGCTACACCTTC
>15|TRBV6-1|-|TRBD1|TRBJ2-5
CASFRPGTGEETQYF
TGTGCCAGTTTCAGACCCGGGACAGGGGAAGAGACCCAGTACTTC
>11|TRBV27|-|-|TRBJ2-3
CASTSTDTQYF
TGTGCCAGCACTAGCACAGATACGCAGTATTTT
>14|TRBV5-1|-|TRBD1|TRBJ1-2
CASSWGQLDYGYTF
TGCGCCAGCAGCTGGGGACAGCTTGACTATGGCTACACCTTC
>16|TRBV4-2|-|-|TRBJ2-5
CASSQPLDGKKETQYF
TGTGCCAGCAGCCAACCCTTAGATGGTAAAAAGGAGACCCAGTACTTC
>15|TRBV15|-|-|TRBJ2-5
CATSRDRAREETQYF
TGTGCCACCAGCAGAGATCGGGCCAGGGAAGAGACCCAGTACTTC
>11|TRBV9|-|-|TRBJ1-2
CASSALGGYTF
TGTGCCAGCAGCGCACTTGGTGGCTACACCTTC
>13|TRBV9|-|-|TRBJ2-3
CASSVWETDTQYF
TGTGCCAGCAGCGTGTGGGAGACGGATACGCAGTATTTT
>18|TRBV9|few|TRBD2|TRBJ2-2
CASSVGLAGGEFTGELFF
TGTGCCAGCAGCGTCGGACTAGCGGGAGGGGAGTTCACCGGGGAGCTGTTTTTT
>13|TRBV19|-|TRBD2|TRBJ2-7
CASSSGRANEQYF
TGTGCCAGTAGTAGCGGGAGGGCCAACGAGCAGTACTTC
>15|TRBV7-8|-|-|TRBJ2-3
CASSFGRRGTDTQYF
TGTGCCAGCAGCTTCGGAAGAAGGGGGACAGATACGCAGTATTTT
>14|TRBV27|-|TRBD2|TRBJ2-7
CASSPRGGAYEQYF
TGTGCCAGCAGTCCCCGGGGGGGAGCCTACGAGCAGTACTTC
>15|TRBV18|-|TRBD2|TRBJ2-1
CASSPGGLAFNEQFF
TGTGCCAGCTCACCGGGGGGACTAGCTTTCAATGAGCAGTTCTTC
>13|TRBV28|-|-|TRBJ1-2
CASSLSRVRGYTF
TGTGCCAGCAGTCTCAGCCGGGTTCGTGGCTACACCTTC
>15|TRBV7-2|few|TRBD2|TRBJ2-5
CASSLPSGAQETQYF
TGTGCCAGCAGCTTACCTAGCGGTGCTCAAGAGACCCAGTACTTC
>13|TRBV4-1|-|TRBD1|TRBJ1-2
CASSQAGQGGYTF
TGCGCCAGCAGCCAAGCGGGACAGGGTGGCTACACCTTC
>16|TRBV12-5|once|-|TRBJ1-5
CASGSPPVGGEQPQHF
TGTGCTAGTGGTTCCCCGCCCGTCGGCGGGGAACAGCCCCAGCATTTT
>12|TRBV5-1|-|-|TRBJ2-7
CASSRGAEEQYF
TGCGCCAGCAGCCGGGGGGCAGAAGAGCAGTACTTC
>13|TRBV29-1|-|TRBD1|TRBJ1-2
CSVAGGQGAPYTF
TGCAGCGTTGCCGGCGGTCAGGGGGCCCCCTACACCTTC
>14|TRBV7-2|few|TRBD2|TRBJ2-5
CASRLAGGPETQYF
TGTGCCAGCAGACTAGCGGGAGGGCCAGAGACCCAGTACTTC
>17|TRBV11-2|-|TRBD2|TRBJ2-5
CASSLGASGGQQETQYF
TGTGCCAGCAGCTTAGGGGCTAGCGGGGGCCAACAAGAGACCCAGTACTTC
>17|TRBV9|-|-|TRBJ1-2
CASSVDAGSITNYGYTF
TGTGCCAGCAGCGTAGATGCAGGGTCCATAACTAACTATGGCTACACCTTC
>15|TRBV18|-|TRBD2|TRBJ2-4
CASSPGGAGGDIQYF
TGTGCCAGCTCACCAGGAGGAGCGGGAGGGGACATTCAGTACTTC
>13|TRBV30|-|TRBD2|TRBJ2-5
CAWGGTTEETQYF
TGTGCCTGGGGCGGGACTACAGAAGAGACCCAGTACTTC
>16|TRBV7-3|few|-|TRBJ2-6
CASSPRGYAGANVLTF
TGTGCCAGCAGCCCTAGAGGGTACGCTGGGGCCAACGTCCTGACTTTC
>15|TRBV6-1|-|-|TRBJ2-2
CASSEGPGNTGELFF
TGTGCCAGCAGTGAAGGTCCGGGAAACACCGGGGAGCTGTTTTTT